This TCR beta chain was captured in a study of early T cells in non-severe SARS-CoV-2 infection. As for the study in general: Sequencing of unsorted whole blood was done on bulk RNA, leaving chains unpaired. Study observations and caveats: Using VDJdb, the matching emphasized anti-spike CD8 responses while missing private and CD4 specificities.

Each single cDNA molecule received a unique molecular identifier. In TCRdb, the 5' RACE reads were re-called with MiXCR into one record per CDR3 protein. The sample carries approximately 70,000 distinct CDR3 sequences, 12% recorded once. The CDR3 consists of 15 residues. Germline V CDR1 and CDR2: SGHRS, YFSETQ. The trim removed 4 bases at V and 2 bases at J, leaving 6 bases unmatched. Concerning this clonotype itself: Its specificity is not known.

The source material was whole blood, sampled at baseline. The source of this sequence is an adult who was a healthcare worker with PCR-confirmed SARS-CoV-2 infection or an uninfected control (not recorded which). This chain joins TRBV5-1 and TRBJ2-5, with TRBD2 identical over 9 bases. The chain's CDR3 is CASSPSGGPQETQYF. CDR3 sequence (DNA): TGCGCCAGCAGCCCCAGCGGGGGGCCACAAGAGACCCAGTACTTC.